One sample yielded the 25 T cell receptor beta chains listed below, sequenced in a study of blood T cell repertoires in COVID-19. Using immunoSEQ multiplex PCR, the repertoire was profiled, and TCRdb retains in-frame clones only, with some absent. The sample lists some 360,000 clones, around nine tenths occurring once. The material sequenced was PBMCs or T cells enriched from blood (not recorded which). The receptors here all came from a woman between 25 and 40 years old who had been exposed to COVID-19.

A single count supports this clone. The chain recombines TRBV14 with TRBJ2-1, with TRBD1 matching over 7 bases. The CDR3 sequence is 17 residues long. J was trimmed by 4 bases and V by 0 bases; bases with no gene match: 9. Germline assignment: CDR1 SGHDN and CDR2 FVKESK. The CDR3 region is CASSQDRLGQTYNEQFF. CDR3 coding DNA: TGTGCCAGCAGCCAAGATCGGTTGGGACAGACATACAATGAGCAGTTCTTC. Full variable domain (outside the CDR3, taken from reference TRBV14 and TRBJ2-1): EAGVTQFPSHSVIEKGQTVTLRCDPISGHDNLYWYRRVMGKEIKFLLHFVKESKQDESGMPNNRFLAERTGGTYSTLKVQPAELEDSGVYFCASSQDRLGQTYNEQFFGPGTRLTVL.

The V gene is TRBV7-9, the J gene TRBJ2-1; 13 bases match TRBD2. The length of the CDR3 is 15 residues. CDR1 is SEHNR and CDR2 is FQNEAQ in the germline V gene (reference sequence). V shed 8 bases, J shed 3 bases, and the junction held 4 bases outside the gene matches. This CDR3 is CASLGLAGNYNEQFF. The CDR3 DNA reads TGTGCCAGCTTGGGACTAGCGGGAAACTACAATGAGCAGTTCTTC.

This clone was observed once. The chain carries TRBV19 and TRBJ1-6; D is uncertain. The CDR3 covers 14 residues. Trimming took off 3 bases at V and 7 bases at J, with 10 bases between the two ends. Germline values: CDR1 LNHDA, CDR2 SQIVND (reference sequence). The CDR3 DNA is TGTGCCAGTAGTATTATAGAGAAGAATTCACCCCTCCACTTT. It translates to CASSIIEKNSPLHF.

The V call is TRBV19, the J call TRBJ2-1; maybe TRBD2 (5 bases). The CDR3 consists of 12 residues. V lost 1 base, J lost 10 bases, and 8 bases lay in between. The germline V gene encodes CDR1 LNHDA and CDR2 SQIVND (reference sequence). CDR3 amino acids: CASSIVEAEQFF. The CDR3 DNA sequence: TGTGCCAGTAGTATAGTGGAGGCCGAGCAGTTCTTC.

This clone occurred once. This chain uses TRBV19 with TRBJ2-1, with a weak D call TRBD1 (5 bases). Trimming took 5 bases from V and 0 from J, leaving 17 bases between them. This CDR3 is built from 17 residues. Germline V lookup: CDR1 LNHDA, CDR2 SQIVND (reference sequence). In DNA, the CDR3 is TGTGCCAGTAGTTCCACCCCCGTGGGGCTCTCCTACAATGAGCAGTTCTTC. It specifies CASSSTPVGLSYNEQFF.

The chain has TRBV6-4 and TRBJ1-2, with no clear D. The V gene lost 3 bases and the J gene lost 8 bases, with 13 bases spanning the gap. The CDR3 loop spans 13 amino acids. Germline loops: CDR1 MRHNA, CDR2 SNTAGT. CDR3 protein: CASSESGTGGYTF. CDR3 nucleotide sequence: TGTGCCAGCAGTGAGTCGGGCACGGGAGGCTACACCTTC.

The rearrangement joins TRBV6-5 to TRBJ1-1; a weak D match, TRBD1 (5 bases). The CDR3 is made up of 14 amino acids. Trimming took 2 bases from V and 1 from J, leaving 8 bases between them. CDR1 is MNHEY, CDR2 SVGAGI, per germline. CDR3 DNA: TGTGCCAGCAGTTACGCAGGGTCGAACACTGAAGCTTTCTTT. The encoded protein is CASSYAGSNTEAFF.

The CDR3 nucleotides read TGTGCCAGCAGCTCCAGCCCGACAGGGGGAAGTGGCTACACCTTC. This gives the protein CASSSSPTGGSGYTF. The rearrangement links TRBV7-9 to TRBJ1-2, with TRBD1 matching 9 bases. Looked up from germline, CDR1 is SEHNR and CDR2 is FQNEAQ (reference sequence). V lost 4 bases to trimming and J lost 7 bases; unmatched junction nucleotides: 10. The CDR3 spans 15 residues.

A few counts support this clone. J is TRBJ1-6 and V is TRBV5-1; 8 bases match TRBD1. V lost 0 bases to trimming and J lost 10 bases; unmatched junction nucleotides: 6. CDR1 and CDR2 (germline): SGHRS, YFSETQ. The CDR3 contains 15 residues. The CDR3 here is CASSLATGTGSPLHF. DNA of the CDR3: TGCGCCAGCAGCTTGGCCACCGGGACAGGATCACCCCTCCACTTT.

The chain combines TRBV19 with TRBJ2-5; D may be TRBD1 (6 bases). CDR3 length: 14 residues. Between the trimmed V and J ends, which lost 4 bases and 3 bases, there was a span of 12 bases. Per germline, CDR1 LNHDA and CDR2 SQIVND (reference sequence). For the CDR3, the DNA is TGTGCCAGTAGTACGCTTCGGGACAAAGAGACCCAGTACTTC. This codes for CASSTLRDKETQYF.

The V gene is TRBV5-8, the J gene TRBJ2-7; D not resolved. The length of the CDR3 is 11 residues. V was shortened by 3 bases and J by 5 bases, with 6 bases between the two germline ends. CDR1 and CDR2 from the germline V gene are SGHTS and YDEGEE. The DNA of the CDR3 is TGTGCCAGCAGCTGGGCCCACGAGCAGTACTTC. Translation gives CASSWAHEQYF.

V and J are TRBV28 and TRBJ1-2; TRBD1 might be the D (5 bases). Germline lookup yields CDR1 MDHEN and CDR2 SYDVKM. The CDR3 contains 16 residues. V was pared by 3 bases and J by 6 bases, with 20 bases between. The CDR3 nucleotides read TGTGCCAGCAGTTTTCCTGCGCGGGGACGGGTAGATGGCTACACCTTC. It translates to CASSFPARGRVDGYTF.

This clone was observed a single time. The chain recombines TRBV5-1 with TRBJ1-1; TRBD1 might be the D (5 bases). V shed 0 bases and J shed 4 bases, with 10 bases lying between them. Germline CDR1 reads SGHRS; CDR2 reads YFSETQ. This CDR3 spans 14 amino acids. CDR3 region: CASSLGTQGTEAFF. The DNA of the CDR3 is TGCGCCAGCAGCTTGGGTACTCAGGGCACTGAAGCTTTCTTT.

V is TRBV11-1 and J is TRBJ2-7, with 9 nucleotides matching TRBD1. Germline V gene lookup returns CDR1 SGHAT and CDR2 FQDESV (reference sequence). With V trimmed by 2 bases and J by 3 bases, 5 bases remained unmatched. The CDR3 has 15 amino acids. The CDR3 DNA sequence: TGTGCCAGCAGCTTATCGACAGGGGGTAACTACGAGCAGTACTTC. This encodes CASSLSTGGNYEQYF.

The J gene is TRBJ1-2, the V gene TRBV5-1; possibly TRBD1 for D (5 bases). Germline CDR1 is SGHRS and CDR2 is YFSETQ. The CDR3 has 14 residues. V was shortened by 2 bases and J by 6 bases, with 14 bases between the two germline ends. The CDR3 spells CASSLWGPENGYTF. CDR3 nucleotide sequence: TGCGCCAGCAGCTTATGGGGCCCCGAGAATGGCTACACCTTC.

The chain is built from TRBV12-1 and TRBJ2-7; the table's D gene call, TRBD2, was not cross checked with the DNA. TRBV12-1 represents a pseudogene. The CDR3 consists of 14 residues. In nucleotides, the CDR3 is TGTGCCAGCAGCCTCGCGGGAGCGGGAACTGAGCAGTACTTC. Protein sequence: CASSLAGAGTEQYF.

This clone was counted between two and nine times. The rearrangement links TRBV28 to TRBJ2-7; TRBD2 agrees at 8 bases. V lost 7 bases, J lost 6 bases, and 8 bases stayed unmatched. This CDR3 has 13 amino acids. CDR1 and CDR2 (germline): MDHEN, SYDVKM. The CDR3 region has the DNA TGTGCCAGCACCTGGACTAGCTGGTCCGAGCAGTACTTC. It codes for CASTWTSWSEQYF.

J is TRBJ1-5 and V is TRBV9, with TRBD1 identical over 9 bases. Germline loops: CDR1 SGDLS, CDR2 YYNGEE. This CDR3 is built from 15 residues. V was pared by 2 bases and J by 5 bases, with 5 bases of the junction left unmatched. DNA of the CDR3: TGTGCCAGCAGCGTCGGGACAGGGAATGATCAGCCCCAGCATTTT. Translating it yields CASSVGTGNDQPQHF.

The chain has TRBV24-1 and TRBJ2-7, with D possibly TRBD2 on 5 matching bases. The ends were cut back, 3 bases at V and 2 bases at J, with 13 bases in the middle. The germline V gene has CDR1 KGHDR and CDR2 SFDVKD. CDR3 length equals 15 residues. The CDR3 DNA reads as TGTGCCACCAGTGATCCCTACCGGGGAGCCTACGAGCAGTACTTC. It encodes CATSDPYRGAYEQYF.

The chain joins TRBV12-5 to TRBJ1-2, with D maybe TRBD1 (6 bases). The CDR3 sequence is 15 residues long. Per germline, CDR1 LGHNT and CDR2 FRNRAP. With 6 bases removed from V and 0 bases from J, the gap between germline ends came to 14 bases. For the CDR3, the DNA is TGTGCTAGTGGGACGGGCAGGGGCACTAACTATGGCTACACCTTC. Its protein is CASGTGRGTNYGYTF.

This clone was detected only a few times. The rearrangement uses TRBV7-2 and TRBJ2-2, with 10 positions matching TRBD2. V was clipped by 0 bases and J by 4 bases; unmatched bases: 8. Germline CDR1 is SGHTA and CDR2 is FQGNSA. The CDR3 has 18 residues. Here the CDR3 DNA reads TGTGCCAGCAGCTTAGCGCTAGGTCTAGCGGGAGCCACCGGGGAGCTGTTTTTT. Its translation: CASSLALGLAGATGELFF.

In this sample, this clone turned up once. The rearrangement uses TRBV7-9 and TRBJ2-7; 7 nucleotides align to TRBD1. Germline CDR1 SEHNR, CDR2 FQNEAQ (reference sequence). V lost 5 bases and J lost 6; bases outside the gene matches: 4. The CDR3 spans 12 residues. CDR3 amino acids: CASSLTGAEQYF. DNA of the CDR3: TGTGCCAGCAGCCTAACAGGGGCCGAGCAGTACTTC. Combining the CDR3 with reference TRBV7-9 and TRBJ2-7 gives the whole variable domain DTGVSQNPRHKITKRGQNVTFRCDPISEHNRLYWYRQTLGQGPEFLTYFQNEAQLEKSRLLSDRFSAERPKGSFSTLEIQRTEQGDSAMYLCASSLTGAEQYFGPGTRLTVT.

V gene TRBV19 combines with J gene TRBJ1-2; tentatively, D is TRBD1 (5 bases). The ends were cut back, 3 bases at V and 7 bases at J, with 27 bases in the middle. The CDR3 spans 18 residues. Germline CDR1 LNHDA, CDR2 SQIVND (reference sequence). The DNA for the CDR3 is TGTGCCAGTAGTATTAAATCTGCGGGACGCCTCCAGCGGGGTGGCTACACCTTC. Protein: CASSIKSAGRLQRGGYTF.

The chain employs TRBV27 and TRBJ2-1, with D possibly being TRBD1 (6 bases). V lost 3 bases to trimming and J lost 7 bases, with 7 bases between them. CDR1 is MNHEY, CDR2 SMNVEV, per germline (reference sequence). CDR3 length: 12 amino acids. The CDR3 DNA reads TGTGCCAGCAGTTTGGGGGCGAATGAGCAGTTCTTC. It specifies CASSLGANEQFF.

V gene TRBV18 combines with J gene TRBJ1-1, with 9 positions matching TRBD1. This CDR3 is built from 15 residues. The germline V gene has CDR1 KGHSH and CDR2 LQKENI. Unmatched junction bases numbered 5, after V lost 5 bases and J lost 1 base. The CDR3 bases are TGTGCCAGCTCAACACTGGACAGGGGGAACACTGAAGCTTTCTTT. As protein: CASSTLDRGNTEAFF.